Following are 24 T cell receptor beta chains from one sample sequenced in a study of blood T cell repertoires in COVID-19. Sequencing was performed with immunoSEQ multiplex PCR; in TCRdb, only in-frame clones are kept and a portion is missing. The table lists 350,000 or so clones, about nine tenths of them singletons. The sequenced sample was peripheral blood. The receptors were sampled from a woman aged 60-75 years with COVID-19, enrolled during active disease.

The rearrangement uses TRBV10-3 and TRBJ2-5; 10 bases are shared with TRBD2. Looked up from germline, CDR1 is ENHRY and CDR2 is SYGVKD. The CDR3 has 15 residues. The V segment lost 10 bases and the J segment 5 bases; nucleotides outside the gene matches: 13. The chain's CDR3 is CATKASYSGGETQYF. CDR3 sequence (DNA): TGTGCCACGAAAGCTTCCTATAGCGGGGGGGAGACCCAGTACTTC.

The chain recombines TRBV4-1 with TRBJ1-3, with TRBD1 as a possible D gene (6 bases). Trimming removed 1 base at V and 4 bases at J, with 8 bases between. The germline gives CDR1 MGHRA, CDR2 YSYEKL. The CDR3 extends over 14 amino acids. CDR3 sequence: CASSQVQGGNTIYF. The CDR3 bases are TGCGCCAGCAGCCAAGTACAGGGCGGAAACACCATATATTTT.

The V and J genes are TRBV11-3 and TRBJ2-1, with 7 bases fitting TRBD2. The CDR3 totals 14 residues. Germline loops: CDR1 SGHNT, CDR2 YENEEA. V shed 6 bases, J shed 8 bases, and the junction held 10 bases outside the gene matches. In DNA form, the CDR3 reads TGTGCCAGCAGGGGCTCGCGGGGGTATCATGAGCAGTTCTTC. It is translated as CASRGSRGYHEQFF. Variable domain in full (rest from reference TRBV11-3 and TRBJ2-1): EAGVVQSPRYKIIEKKQPVAFWCNPISGHNTLYWYLQNLGQGPELLIRYENEEAVDDSQLPKDRFSAERLKGVDSTLKIQPAELGDSAVYLCASRGSRGYHEQFFGPGTRLTVL.

The chain carries TRBV29-1 and TRBJ1-1; D not certain. The CDR3 has 15 amino acids. Germline loops: CDR1 SQVTM, CDR2 ANQGSEA. The germline V and J ends were trimmed by 5 bases and 1 base, with 17 bases remaining between them. CDR3 sequence (DNA): TGCAGCGTTTCCTCTACTCGGTCCGCGAACACTGAAGCTTTCTTT. Translated, it gives CSVSSTRSANTEAFF.

The V call is TRBV7-2, the J call TRBJ2-7; TRBD1 matches at 7 bases. CDR1 SGHTA and CDR2 FQGNSA come from the germline V gene. With 4 bases clipped from V and 0 bases from J, the junction kept 6 bases outside the gene matches. This CDR3 comprises 15 residues. The CDR3 loop is CASSSHDRVSYEQYF. DNA for the CDR3: TGTGCCAGCAGCTCCCATGACAGGGTCTCCTACGAGCAGTACTTC.

This clone was recorded once. The chain links TRBV7-8 to TRBJ2-1; D is possibly TRBD2 (5 bases). The V gene lost 8 bases and the J gene lost 0 bases, with 11 bases spanning the gap. From germline, CDR1 is SGHVS and CDR2 FQNEAQ. The CDR3 runs 14 residues. For the CDR3, the DNA is TGTGCCAGCGGCTCGGGAAGCTCCTACAATGAGCAGTTCTTC. This encodes CASGSGSSYNEQFF. The complete variable domain, with remaining parts taken from reference TRBV7-8 and TRBJ2-1, reads GAGVSQSPRYKVAKRGQDVALRCDPISGHVSLFWYQQALGQGPEFLTYFQNEAQLDKSGLPSDRFFAERPEGSVSTLKIQRTQQEDSAVYLCASGSGSSYNEQFFGPGTRLTVL.

Regarding this clone: This specimen includes other DNA sequences encoding the same CDR3. V is TRBV7-2 and J is TRBJ1-1, with D hard to call. The V gene lost 5 bases and the J gene lost 8 bases, with 15 bases spanning the gap. Germline CDR1 SGHTA, CDR2 FQGNSA. This CDR3 has 13 amino acids. The CDR3 region has the DNA TGTGCCAGCAGCGCGGGCTCCTCGGCGGAAGCTTTCTTT. Encoded protein: CASSAGSSAEAFF.

This chain joins TRBV19 and TRBJ1-4, with TRBD1 matching over 10 bases. The germline V gene encodes CDR1 LNHDA and CDR2 SQIVND (reference sequence). The CDR3 runs 13 residues. Germline trimming cut 6 bases from V and 6 bases from J; bases unmatched to any gene: 1. Here the CDR3 reads CASRTGGDEKLFF. The DNA of the CDR3 is TGTGCCAGTAGGACAGGGGGCGATGAAAAACTGTTTTTT.

This chain connects TRBV28 to TRBJ1-5, with D maybe TRBD1 (5 bases). The germline CDR1 and CDR2 sequences are MDHEN and SYDVKM. CDR3 length equals 19 residues. The germline V and J ends were trimmed by 4 bases and 0 bases, with 22 bases remaining between them. The CDR3 is CASSYYRATGPYSNQPQHF. Written as DNA, the CDR3 is TGTGCCAGCAGTTATTACCGGGCCACAGGACCTTATAGCAATCAGCCCCAGCATTTT.

The chain couples TRBV18 to TRBJ2-1; TRBD1 might be the D (5 bases). Germline V lookup: CDR1 KGHSH, CDR2 LQKENI. Between the trimmed V and J ends, which lost 1 base and 7 bases, there was a span of 11 bases. The CDR3 has 14 residues. CDR3 protein: CASSPLGVRNEQFF. The CDR3 nucleotides are TGTGCCAGCTCACCACTAGGGGTAAGAAATGAGCAGTTCTTC.

The chain has TRBV5-1 and TRBJ2-7; D is unclear. The V gene's germline CDR1 is SGHRS and CDR2 YFSETQ. Trimming stripped 0 bases from V and 5 bases from J, with 6 bases between. The CDR3 is 12 amino acids. The CDR3 protein is CASSLVQNEQYF. CDR3 DNA sequence: TGCGCCAGCAGCTTGGTACAGAACGAGCAGTACTTC.

The rearrangement uses TRBV6-5 and TRBJ2-1; 9 bases line up with TRBD2. The germline CDR1 and CDR2 sequences are MNHEY and SVGAGI. J was trimmed by 8 bases and V by 0 bases; bases with no gene match: 8. The CDR3 contains 16 residues. The CDR3 DNA is TGTGCCAGCAGTTACTCGCGCGGGGGGGCAGTCCATGAGCAGTTCTTC. Its protein is CASSYSRGGAVHEQFF.

The rearrangement uses TRBV3-1 (or the pseudogene TRBV3-2) and TRBJ1-6, with no clear D. Trimming stripped 1 base from V and 0 bases from J, with 16 bases between. CDR1 and CDR2 from the germline V gene are LGHDT and YNNKEL (reference sequence). The CDR3 extends over 19 amino acids. For the CDR3, the DNA is TGTGCCAGCAGCCAAGTTATGAGAAGAGGGAGCTCCTATAATTCACCCCTCCACTTT. Protein: CASSQVMRRGSSYNSPLHF.

As regards this clone: One end of the junction does not line up with germline, which may come from a read error. This chain links TRBV6-5 with TRBJ1-2; D gene ambiguous. The germline V gene encodes CDR1 MNHEY and CDR2 SVGAGI. The CDR3 runs 14 residues. The CDR3 region has the DNA TGTGCCAGCAGTGACTCTATAAGAGGGTATGGCTACACCTTC. It encodes CASSDSIRGYGYTF.

This chain connects TRBV7-6 to TRBJ2-3, with a tentative D call TRBD1 (5 bases). The CDR3 runs to 15 residues. The germline V gene has CDR1 SGHVS and CDR2 FNYEAQ. The ends were cut back, 2 bases at V and 0 bases at J, with 9 bases in the middle. The CDR3 DNA reads TGTGCCAGCAGCTTATCCGGACAAAGCACAGATACGCAGTATTTT. It encodes CASSLSGQSTDTQYF.

The V and J genes are TRBV27 and TRBJ2-7; TRBD1 matches 7 bases. Germline lookup yields CDR1 MNHEY and CDR2 SMNVEV (reference sequence). Trimming took 9 bases from V and 1 from J; bases not matched to a gene: 9. The CDR3 has 14 amino acids. CDR3 nucleotides: TGTGCCAGTAGGGCTCCAGGGGGATCCTACGAGCAGTACTTC. Translating gives CASRAPGGSYEQYF.

CDR3 DNA sequence: TGTGCCAGCAACAGACAGGGCACCACTGAAGCTTTCTTT. It specifies CASNRQGTTEAFF. V is TRBV2 and J is TRBJ1-1; 7 bases are a match to TRBD1. V gave up 7 bases and J gave up 4 bases; unmatched junction bases: 6. The V gene's germline CDR1 is SNHLY and CDR2 FYNNEI. There are 13 residues in the CDR3.

The chain uses TRBV19 and TRBJ2-1; 11 bases map to TRBD2. Losses at the gene ends were 10 bases for V and 7 bases for J; bases not matched to a gene: 6. Germline V gene lookup returns CDR1 LNHDA and CDR2 SQIVND (reference sequence). The CDR3 covers 13 residues. Here the CDR3 reads CANISGGANEQFF. In DNA, the CDR3 is TGTGCCAATATTAGCGGGGGGGCGAATGAGCAGTTCTTC.

The rearrangement uses TRBV19 and TRBJ1-5; maybe TRBD1 (5 bases). Between the trimmed V and J ends, which lost 5 bases and 6 bases, there was a span of 17 bases. This CDR3 has 15 residues. The V gene's germline CDR1 is LNHDA and CDR2 SQIVND (reference sequence). CDR3 bases: TGTGCCAGTAGTGCCCAGACAGTCTTAGGTCAGCCCCAGCATTTT. Amino acid sequence: CASSAQTVLGQPQHF. Combining the CDR3 with reference TRBV19 and TRBJ1-5 gives the whole variable domain DGGITQSPKYLFRKEGQNVTLSCEQNLNHDAMYWYRQDPGQGLRLIYYSQIVNDFQKGDIAEGYSVSREKKESFPLTVTSAQKNPTAFYLCASSAQTVLGQPQHFGDGTRLSIL.

This chain joins TRBV2 and TRBJ1-2; the D is unclear. The CDR3 spans 13 residues. CDR1 is SNHLY, CDR2 FYNNEI, per germline. Trimming stripped 4 bases from V and 8 bases from J, with 14 bases between. CDR3 protein: CASSVESAGGYTF. CDR3 nucleotides: TGTGCCAGCAGTGTGGAGAGCGCTGGGGGCTACACCTTC. Variable domain in full (rest from reference TRBV2 and TRBJ1-2): EPEVTQTPSHQVTQMGQEVILRCVPISNHLYFYWYRQILGQKVEFLVSFYNNEISEKSEIFDDQFSVERPDGSNFTLKIRSTKLEDSAMYFCASSVESAGGYTFGSGTRLTVV.

The chain joins TRBV28 to TRBJ2-1; no clear D gene. This CDR3 region has 12 residues. V gave up 5 bases and J gave up 10 bases, with 12 bases separating them. CDR1 and CDR2 from the germline V gene are MDHEN and SYDVKM. This chain's CDR3 is CASSPRFEEQFF. The CDR3 DNA reads TGTGCCAGCAGTCCCCGGTTCGAAGAGCAGTTCTTC.

In DNA form, the CDR3 reads TGTGCCAGCAGTGAGCAGGCATCAGGACAGCCCCAGCATTTT. This translates into CASSEQASGQPQHF. V gene TRBV6-4 combines with J gene TRBJ1-5; D not certain. CDR3 size: 14 residues. The germline V gene has CDR1 MRHNA and CDR2 SNTAGT. The germline V and J ends were trimmed by 3 bases and 7 bases, with 13 bases remaining between them.

CDR3 in DNA: TGTGCCAGCAGTTACTCGGCGGGGGGGCGGAACATTCAGTACTTC. Protein sequence: CASSYSAGGRNIQYF. V is TRBV6-2 or TRBV6-3 and J is TRBJ2-4; 9 nucleotides line up with TRBD2. The length of the CDR3 is 15 residues. V lost 0 bases, J lost 7 bases, and 4 bases stayed unmatched. Germline V gene sequence: CDR1 MNHEY, CDR2 SVGEGT.

The chain combines TRBV7-8 with TRBJ1-2; TRBD1 agrees at 7 bases. The CDR3 length is 14 residues. Germline CDR1 SGHVS, CDR2 FQNEAQ. V lost 0 bases to trimming and J lost 8 bases; unmatched junction nucleotides: 6. The CDR3 nucleotides are TGTGCCAGCAGCTTAGCGAGAAGGACAGGCGGCTACACCTTC. This translates into CASSLARRTGGYTF. Full variable domain (missing parts from reference TRBV7-8 and TRBJ1-2): GAGVSQSPRYKVAKRGQDVALRCDPISGHVSLFWYQQALGQGPEFLTYFQNEAQLDKSGLPSDRFFAERPEGSVSTLKIQRTQQEDSAVYLCASSLARRTGGYTFGSGTRLTVV.